This TCR beta chain stems from a study of cytomegalovirus exposure and HLA in healthy donors. In this sample, this clone turned up once. The V and J ends lost 6 bases and 6 bases respectively, with 12 bases between them. Germline V gives CDR1 PRHDT, CDR2 FYEKMQ (reference sequence). CDR3 size: 13 residues. Primers: 60 Vbeta forward and 13 Jbeta reverse. The protocol was immunoSEQ multiplex PCR, while the TCRdb copy is restricted to in-frame clones and leaves out a portion. The table lists approximately 220,000 clones, roughly 83% of them singletons, with approximately 1.5% in the top ten. The clonotype comes from a girl between 10 and 17 years old in good health and CMV-seronegative. The V and J genes are TRBV13 and TRBJ2-1; unclear D gene. Sequenced: PBMCs. The CDR3 DNA sequence: TGTGCCAGCAGAGAATTAGTGGTCAATGAGCAGTTCTTC. This codes for CASRELVVNEQFF.